This T cell receptor (beta chain) was recorded in a study of patients and donors after allogeneic stem cell transplantation. TCRdb re-analysed the RT-PCR reads in MiXCR, keeping a single row per CDR3 protein. The sample includes about 410,000 distinct CDR3 sequences, 16% of them seen just once. Input material: blood, either unsorted or a sorted T cell fraction (not recorded which). The sequence came from a human donor who was either an allogeneic HSCT recipient or a stem cell or donor lymphocyte infusion donor (not recorded which). It is not recorded whose cells these are; they may come from a transplant donor.

For the CDR3, the DNA is TGCAGTGCCCGGACAGGGAACACCGGGGAGCTGTTTTTT. It specifies CSARTGNTGELFF. The rearrangement joins TRBV20-1 to TRBJ2-2, with 7 bases lining up with TRBD1. The CDR3 loop spans 13 amino acids. The germline V gene has CDR1 DFQATT and CDR2 SNEGSKA (reference sequence). Trimming took 6 bases from V and 1 from J; bases not matched to a gene: 2.